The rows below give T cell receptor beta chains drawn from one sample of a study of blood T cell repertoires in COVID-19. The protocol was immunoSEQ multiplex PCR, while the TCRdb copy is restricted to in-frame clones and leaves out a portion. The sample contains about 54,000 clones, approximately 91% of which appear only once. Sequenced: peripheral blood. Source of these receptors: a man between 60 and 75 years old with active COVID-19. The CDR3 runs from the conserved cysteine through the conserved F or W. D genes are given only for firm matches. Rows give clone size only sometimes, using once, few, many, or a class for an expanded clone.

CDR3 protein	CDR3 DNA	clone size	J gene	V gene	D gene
CANRAGKSTDTQYF	TGTGCCAACCGTGCGGGAAAAAGCACAGATACGCAGTATTTT	NA	TRBJ2-3	TRBV2	NA
CASQPTGAYNSPLHF	TGTGCCAGCCAACCGACAGGGGCCTATAATTCACCCCTCCACTTT	NA	TRBJ1-6	TRBV19	TRBD1
CASSQYKGTAYGYTF	TGTGCCAGCAGCCAGTATAAAGGGACAGCTTATGGCTACACCTTC	once	TRBJ1-2	TRBV3-1/TRBV3-2	TRBD1
CASSPGRGGYGYTF	TGCGCCAGCAGCCCAGGCAGGGGCGGCTATGGCTACACCTTC	NA	TRBJ1-2	TRBV4-1	NA
CASTARGRNGQETQYF	TGTGCCAGCACAGCCCGCGGGAGGAATGGGCAAGAGACCCAGTACTTC	once	TRBJ2-5	TRBV5-8	TRBD2
CASSVYERGPSYEQYF	TGTGCCAGCAGCGTATATGAGCGGGGGCCATCCTACGAGCAGTACTTC	NA	TRBJ2-7	TRBV9	TRBD2
CASSTGRGGRPYEQYF	TGTGCCAGCAGCACCGGTCGGGGTGGGCGCCCCTACGAGCAGTACTTC	few	TRBJ2-7	TRBV7-8	NA
CASKDRERNTEAFF	TGTGCCAGTAAGGACAGGGAACGGAACACTGAAGCTTTCTTT	NA	TRBJ1-1	TRBV19	TRBD1
CASSEIAGESYNEQFF	TGTGCCAGCAGCGAAATCGCAGGGGAATCCTACAATGAGCAGTTCTTC	NA	TRBJ2-1	TRBV27	NA
CASSYGQGASQPQHF	TGTGCCAGCAGTTACGGACAGGGGGCGAGTCAGCCCCAGCATTTT	NA	TRBJ1-5	TRBV6-6	TRBD1
CASSVRSGEQYF	TGTGCCAGCAGCGTCCGTAGCGGCGAGCAGTACTTC	NA	TRBJ2-7	TRBV7-9	NA
CASSPSQVTQYF	TGTGCCAGCAGCCCCAGCCAGGTTACGCAGTATTTT	NA	TRBJ2-3	TRBV7-2	NA
CASSPSIEGTQYF	TGTGCCAGTAGTCCTAGCATAGAAGGTACGCAGTATTTT	NA	TRBJ2-3	TRBV19	NA
CASSLTRDRVSEAFF	TGTGCCAGCTCACTAACCAGGGACAGGGTCAGTGAAGCTTTCTTT	NA	TRBJ1-1	TRBV18	TRBD1
CASSDGLISYEQYF	TGTGCCAGCAGCGACGGACTAATTTCCTACGAGCAGTACTTC	NA	TRBJ2-7	TRBV9	NA
CASSLGATGELFF	TGTGCCAGCAGCTTAGGAGCCACCGGGGAGCTGTTTTTT	once	TRBJ2-2	TRBV7-8	NA
CASSPGGAETQYF	TGTGCCAGCAGCCCGGGGGGGGCAGAGACCCAGTACTTC	NA	TRBJ2-5	TRBV11-3	TRBD2
CASSPAGEKLFF	TGTGCCAGCTCACCTGCCGGGGAAAAACTGTTTTTT	NA	TRBJ1-4	TRBV18	NA
CATSREAGGWNEQFF	TGTGCCACCAGCAGAGAAGCGGGTGGGTGGAATGAGCAGTTCTTC	once	TRBJ2-1	TRBV15	NA
CSARQGEQYF	TGCAGTGCTAGGCAGGGCGAGCAGTACTTC	NA	TRBJ2-7	TRBV20-1	NA
CASTQLRESYEQYF	TGTGCCAGCACCCAGTTGCGGGAGAGTTACGAGCAGTACTTC	NA	TRBJ2-7	TRBV11-1	TRBD2
CASSAGTSGRRVGNEQFF	TGTGCCAGCAGCGCTGGGACTAGCGGGAGACGGGTGGGCAATGAGCAGTTCTTC	once	TRBJ2-1	TRBV9	TRBD2
CASSGASGRASETQYF	TGTGCCAGCAGCGGAGCTAGCGGGAGGGCCAGTGAGACCCAGTACTTC	NA	TRBJ2-5	TRBV3-1/TRBV3-2	TRBD2
CASSARTGPMGDTQYF	TGTGCCAGCAGCGCGAGGACAGGCCCGATGGGAGATACGCAGTATTTT	NA	TRBJ2-3	TRBV21-1	NA
CASTLTVWNTEAFF	TGTGCCAGCACCTTAACAGTTTGGAACACTGAAGCTTTCTTT	NA	TRBJ1-1	TRBV19	NA
CASSPRPGLAGGREETQYF	TGTGCCAGCAGCCCGCGGCCGGGACTAGCGGGAGGGAGGGAGGAGACCCAGTACTTC	once	TRBJ2-5	TRBV7-7	TRBD2
CASSESKAGGQDTQYF	TGCGCCAGCAGTGAGTCCAAAGCGGGAGGTCAAGATACGCAGTATTTT	NA	TRBJ2-3	TRBV10-1	TRBD2
CASSQVRFGQPQHF	TGTGCCAGCAGCCAAGTTCGCTTCGGTCAGCCCCAGCATTTT	few	TRBJ1-5	TRBV3-1/TRBV3-2	NA
CASSQEGGLATDTQYF	TGCGCCAGCAGCCAAGAGGGGGGACTAGCGACAGATACGCAGTATTTT	NA	TRBJ2-3	TRBV4-1	TRBD2
CATSRDLGQGDQPQHF	TGTGCCACCAGCAGAGATTTAGGGCAGGGTGATCAGCCCCAGCATTTT	few	TRBJ1-5	TRBV15	NA
CASSLGRQSLFVASGSYNEQFF	TGCGCCAGCAGCTTGGGTCGACAGAGCCTATTCGTGGCCAGCGGGAGCTACAATGAGCAGTTCTTC	NA	TRBJ2-1	TRBV5-1	TRBD2
CASSLVAGRSGYTF	TGTGCCAGCAGCTTAGTGGCAGGGAGGAGCGGCTACACCTTC	NA	TRBJ1-2	TRBV11-2	NA
CATNGGGHEQYF	TGTGCCACCAACGGAGGAGGTCACGAGCAGTACTTC	once	TRBJ2-7	TRBV15	NA
CASSPETGGEQETQYF	TGTGCCAGCAGCCCAGAAACGGGAGGGGAACAAGAGACCCAGTACTTC	NA	TRBJ2-5	TRBV9	TRBD2
CASSQVPAGSNYGYTF	TGCGCCAGCAGCCAAGTTCCCGCAGGGTCCAACTATGGCTACACCTTC	NA	TRBJ1-2	TRBV4-1	NA
CASSPLLAGGAATDTQYF	TGCGCCAGCAGCCCCCTACTAGCGGGAGGGGCAGCCACAGATACGCAGTATTTT	NA	TRBJ2-3	TRBV5-1	TRBD2
CASSPRSGSVAKNIQYF	TGTGCCAGCAGTCCCCGTAGCGGGAGTGTAGCCAAAAACATTCAGTACTTC	NA	TRBJ2-4	TRBV6-6	TRBD2
CASSRLADYNEQFF	TGTGCCAGCAGCCGACTAGCGGACTACAATGAGCAGTTCTTC	NA	TRBJ2-1	TRBV27	TRBD2
CASSPTGGFDGELFF	TGCGCCAGCAGCCCGACAGGGGGGTTCGACGGGGAGCTGTTTTTT	NA	TRBJ2-2	TRBV5-1	TRBD1
CASSPGLATETQYF	TGCGCCAGCAGCCCGGGACTAGCGACGGAGACCCAGTACTTC	NA	TRBJ2-5	TRBV5-1	TRBD2
CATLESGGKAEAFF	TGTGCCACCCTCGAATCGGGGGGGAAGGCGGAAGCTTTCTTT	few	TRBJ1-1	TRBV24-1	NA
CASSYGTGQSDTQYF	TGCGCCAGCAGCTACGGGACAGGCCAGTCAGATACGCAGTATTTT	NA	TRBJ2-3	TRBV5-1	TRBD1
CASSYSQIYNEQFF	TGTGCCAGCAGTTACTCACAGATATACAATGAGCAGTTCTTC	NA	TRBJ2-1	TRBV6-5	NA
CASSSGLSGQPQHF	TGCGCCAGCAGTTCAGGGTTAAGTGGTCAGCCCCAGCATTTT	few	TRBJ1-5	TRBV5-1	NA
CASSLLLAGARTDTQYF	TGCGCCAGCAGCCTTTTACTAGCGGGAGCTCGAACAGATACGCAATATTTT	NA	TRBJ2-3	TRBV4-1	TRBD2
CASGEGDRNSPLHF	TGCGCCAGTGGGGAAGGGGACAGAAATTCACCCCTCCACTTT	NA	TRBJ1-6	TRBV4-1	TRBD1
CASSRGLAGENEQFF	TGTGCCAGTAGTAGGGGACTAGCGGGAGAAAATGAGCAGTTCTTC	NA	TRBJ2-1	TRBV19	TRBD2
CASSAGGIYGYTF	TGTGCCAGCAGCGCAGGGGGGATCTATGGCTACACCTTC	NA	TRBJ1-2	TRBV9	TRBD1
CASSLGLADSGEQYF	TGTGCCAGCAGTCTGGGACTAGCGGACTCGGGGGAGCAGTACTTC	NA	TRBJ2-7	TRBV7-9	TRBD2
CATNRNRGAGGYTF	TGTGCCACCAACCGTAACCGGGGGGCGGGAGGCTACACCTTC	NA	TRBJ1-2	TRBV28	NA
CASAGNRMNEQFF	TGCGCCAGCGCAGGAAACCGAATGAATGAGCAGTTCTTC	NA	TRBJ2-1	TRBV5-1	NA
CAWSVPGGSYGYTF	TGTGCCTGGAGTGTACCTGGAGGGAGCTATGGCTACACCTTC	NA	TRBJ1-2	TRBV30	NA
CASSKGVANEKLFF	TGTGCCAGCAGCAAGGGGGTAGCTAATGAAAAACTGTTTTTT	NA	TRBJ1-4	TRBV6-5	NA
CASSEVLAGVYDWETQYF	TGTGCCAGCAGTGAAGTACTAGCGGGAGTGTATGATTGGGAGACCCAGTACTTC	NA	TRBJ2-5	TRBV6-4	TRBD2
CASSQDRQGLAGGTDTQYF	TGTGCCAGCAGCCAAGATCGCCAAGGACTAGCGGGAGGTACTGATACGCAGTATTTT	once	TRBJ2-3	TRBV3-1/TRBV3-2	TRBD2
CASSLTSGMIGELFF	TGCGCCAGCAGCTTGACTAGCGGGATGATCGGGGAGCTGTTTTTT	NA	TRBJ2-2	TRBV5-1	TRBD2
CATPTGTTIPGELFF	TGTGCCACTCCGACCGGGACTACGATCCCCGGGGAGCTGTTTTTT	NA	TRBJ2-2	TRBV19	TRBD2
CASSKVIKREVFTDTQYF	TGTGCCAGCAGCAAGGTTATCAAGCGGGAGGTCTTCACAGATACGCAGTATTTT	NA	TRBJ2-3	TRBV21-1	NA
CASSQDRFRTSTDTQYF	TGTGCCAGCAGCCAAGATCGGTTTAGGACTTCCACAGATACGCAGTATTTT	NA	TRBJ2-3	TRBV3-1/TRBV3-2	NA